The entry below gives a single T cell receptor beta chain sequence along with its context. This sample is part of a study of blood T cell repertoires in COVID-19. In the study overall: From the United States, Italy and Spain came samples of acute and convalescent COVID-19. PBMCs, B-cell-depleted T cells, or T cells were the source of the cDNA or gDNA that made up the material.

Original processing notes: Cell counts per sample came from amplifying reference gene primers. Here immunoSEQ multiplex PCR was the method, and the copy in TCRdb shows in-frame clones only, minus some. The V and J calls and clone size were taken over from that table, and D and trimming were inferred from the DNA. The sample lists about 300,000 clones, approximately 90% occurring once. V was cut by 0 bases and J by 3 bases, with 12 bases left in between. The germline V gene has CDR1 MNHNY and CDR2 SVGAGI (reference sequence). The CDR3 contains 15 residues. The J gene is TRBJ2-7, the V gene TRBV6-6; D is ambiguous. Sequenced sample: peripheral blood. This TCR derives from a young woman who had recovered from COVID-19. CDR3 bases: TGTGCCAGCAGTTACTCCAAAGGAACGGGCTACGAGCAGTACTTC. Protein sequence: CASSYSKGTGYEQYF.